This T cell receptor (beta chain) is from a study of blood T cells in healthy people across ages. V lost 3 bases to trimming and J lost 13 bases, with 19 bases between them. Germline loops: CDR1 DFQATT, CDR2 SNEGSKA (reference sequence). The CDR3 consists of 13 residues. A second about 7 to 11 cycle PCR used barcoded and J-beta primers. MiXCR, applied by TCRdb to the 5' RACE reads, yields one record per CDR3 protein. The sample comprises hundreds of thousands of distinct CDR3 sequences, under 55% of which are singletons, and roughly 19% rests with the top ten. The material sequenced was blood. This TCR derives from a man aged 60 to 69 in good health. The chain carries TRBV20-1 and TRBJ2-4, with a tentative D call TRBD2 (5 bases). CDR3 in DNA: TGCAGTGCTAGTGAGACTACGTACAATGAGCAGTACTTC. Protein sequence: CSASETTYNEQYF.